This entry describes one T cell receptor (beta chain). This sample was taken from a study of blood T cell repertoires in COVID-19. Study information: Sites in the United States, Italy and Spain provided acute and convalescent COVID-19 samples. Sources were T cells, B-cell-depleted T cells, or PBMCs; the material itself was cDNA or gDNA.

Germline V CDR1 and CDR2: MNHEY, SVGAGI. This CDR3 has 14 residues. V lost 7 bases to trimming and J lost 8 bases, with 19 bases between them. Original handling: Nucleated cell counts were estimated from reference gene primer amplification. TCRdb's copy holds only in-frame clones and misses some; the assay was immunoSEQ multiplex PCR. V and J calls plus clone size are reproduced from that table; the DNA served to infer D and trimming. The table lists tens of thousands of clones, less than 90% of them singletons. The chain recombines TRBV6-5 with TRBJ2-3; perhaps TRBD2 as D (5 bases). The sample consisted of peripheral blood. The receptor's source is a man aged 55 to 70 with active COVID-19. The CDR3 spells CASTPAETRPTQYF. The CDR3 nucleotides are TGTGCCAGCACACCAGCGGAGACTCGACCTACGCAGTATTTT.